The clone carrying this T cell receptor beta chain was detected ten times or more. The antigen is undetermined. The CDR3 spans 16 residues. Germline loops: CDR1 SGDLS, CDR2 YYNGEE. The V segment lost 4 bases and the J segment 5 bases; nucleotides outside the gene matches: 10. For TCRbeta, the library was prepared with unique molecular identifiers. MiXCR, run by TCRdb on the PCR reads, gives a single entry per CDR3 protein. The sample records roughly 150,000 distinct CDR3 sequences, approximately 12% being singletons. This specimen comes from a study of T-cell reconstitution after alpha-beta-depleted transplantation in children. General study findings and limits: Newly made T cells mostly supplied T-cell counts and diversity one year after transplant.

This sequence was found in a boy aged 2-15 years with acute myeloid leukemia, due to receive a stem cell transplant. The gene calls are TRBV9 and TRBJ2-3; 10 positions match TRBD1. The sample was PBMCs, taken before TCRalphabeta/CD19-depleted stem cell transplant. CDR3 in amino acids: CASSPRSGTGEDTQYF. The CDR3 bases are TGTGCCAGCAGCCCGCGATCCGGGACAGGGGAAGATACGCAGTATTTT.